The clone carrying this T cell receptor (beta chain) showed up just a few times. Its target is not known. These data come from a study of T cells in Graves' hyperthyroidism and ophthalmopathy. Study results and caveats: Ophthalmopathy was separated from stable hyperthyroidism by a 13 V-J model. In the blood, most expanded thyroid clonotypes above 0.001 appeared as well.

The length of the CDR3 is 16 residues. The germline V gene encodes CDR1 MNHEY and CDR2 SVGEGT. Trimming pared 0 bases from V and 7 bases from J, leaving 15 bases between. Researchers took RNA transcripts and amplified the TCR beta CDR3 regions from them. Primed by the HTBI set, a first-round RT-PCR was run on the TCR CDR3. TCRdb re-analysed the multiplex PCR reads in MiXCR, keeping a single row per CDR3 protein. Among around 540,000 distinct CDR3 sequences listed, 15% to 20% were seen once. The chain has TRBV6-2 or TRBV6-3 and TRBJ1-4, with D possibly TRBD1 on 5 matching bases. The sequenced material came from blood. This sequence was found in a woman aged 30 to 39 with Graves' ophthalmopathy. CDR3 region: CASSYSTGLWGEKLFF. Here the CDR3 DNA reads TGTGCCAGCAGTTACTCGACGGGACTATGGGGTGAAAAACTGTTTTTT.